What follows is one T cell receptor beta chain and its context. The antigen is not known. TCRdb keeps only in-frame clones here, not all; method: immunoSEQ multiplex PCR. Here the sample spans over 150,000 clones, roughly nine tenths being singletons. Germline-derived CDR1 and CDR2 are DFQATT and SNEGSKA (reference sequence). This CDR3 spans 12 amino acids. V was clipped by 3 bases and J by 6 bases, with 8 bases between them. The data stem from a study of T cell responses to AZD1222 COVID-19 vaccine. General observations from the study: White British ancestry dominated among donors, who included more females, and clonal diversity was possibly underestimated. When two AZD1222 doses had been given, Spike-specific TCR breadth and depth rose. The study found vaccine-associated CD4 TCRs spanning spike, dominant at 160-218 and 743-854.

Material: peripheral blood, obtained on day 0 of AZD1222 vaccination. V gene TRBV20-1 combines with J gene TRBJ2-2; no reliable D call. The source is an adult in good health. CDR3 amino acids: CSASLQPGELFF. DNA of the CDR3: TGCAGTGCTAGTTTGCAGCCCGGGGAGCTGTTTTTT.